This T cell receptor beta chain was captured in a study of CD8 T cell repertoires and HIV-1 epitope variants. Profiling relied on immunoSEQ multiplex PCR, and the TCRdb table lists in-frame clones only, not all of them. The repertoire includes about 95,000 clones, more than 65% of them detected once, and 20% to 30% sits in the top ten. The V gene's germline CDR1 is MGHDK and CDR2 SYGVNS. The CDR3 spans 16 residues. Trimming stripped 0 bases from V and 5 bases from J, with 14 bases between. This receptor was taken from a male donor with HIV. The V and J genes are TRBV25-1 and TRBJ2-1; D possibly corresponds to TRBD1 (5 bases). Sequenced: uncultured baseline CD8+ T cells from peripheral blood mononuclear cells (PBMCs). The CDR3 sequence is CASSEYKGSPHNEQFF. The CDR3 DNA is TGTGCCAGCAGTGAATATAAGGGGTCTCCACACAATGAGCAGTTCTTC.